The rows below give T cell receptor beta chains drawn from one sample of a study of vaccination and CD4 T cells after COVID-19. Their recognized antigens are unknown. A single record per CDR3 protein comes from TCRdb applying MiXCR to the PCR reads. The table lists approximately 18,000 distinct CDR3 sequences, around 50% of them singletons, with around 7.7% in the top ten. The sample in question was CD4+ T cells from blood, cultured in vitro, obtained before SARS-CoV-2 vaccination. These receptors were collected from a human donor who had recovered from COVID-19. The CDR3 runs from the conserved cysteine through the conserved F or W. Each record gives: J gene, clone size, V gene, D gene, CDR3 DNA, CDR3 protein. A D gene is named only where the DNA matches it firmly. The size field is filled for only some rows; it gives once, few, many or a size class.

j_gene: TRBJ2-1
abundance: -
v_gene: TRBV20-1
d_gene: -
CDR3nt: TGCAGTGCTATCGATAGCGAAGGCTCCTACAATGAGCAGTTCTTC
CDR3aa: CSAIDSEGSYNEQFF

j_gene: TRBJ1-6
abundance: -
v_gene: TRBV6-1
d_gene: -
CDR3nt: TGTGCCAGCAGTCCGCTTTTCTCCTATAATTCACCCCTCCACTTT
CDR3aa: CASSPLFSYNSPLHF

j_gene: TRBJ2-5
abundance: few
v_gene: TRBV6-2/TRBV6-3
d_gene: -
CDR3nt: TGTGCCAGCGGCCAGGAAGAGACCCAGTACTTC
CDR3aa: CASGQEETQYF

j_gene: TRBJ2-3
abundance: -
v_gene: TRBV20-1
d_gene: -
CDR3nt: TGCAGTGCTATAGGGACCGCGAGGAGCACAGATACGCAGTATTTT
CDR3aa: CSAIGTARSTDTQYF

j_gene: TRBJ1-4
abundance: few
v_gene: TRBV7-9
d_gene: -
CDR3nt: TGTGCCAGCAGCTCCGGAGTAGGGGAGGAAAAACTGTTTTTT
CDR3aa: CASSSGVGEEKLFF

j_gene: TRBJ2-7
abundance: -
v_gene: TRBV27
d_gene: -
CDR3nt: TGTGCCAGCAGTACCCTGGCTAGCCAGAGCTCCTACGAGCAGTACTTC
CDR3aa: CASSTLASQSSYEQYF

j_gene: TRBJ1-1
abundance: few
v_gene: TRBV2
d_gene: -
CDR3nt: TGTGCCAGCAGAGCAGACTGGAACACTGAAGCTTTCTTT
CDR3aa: CASRADWNTEAFF

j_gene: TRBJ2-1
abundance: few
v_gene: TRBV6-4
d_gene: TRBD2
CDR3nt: TGTGCCAGCAGTGATGAGAGTGGTAGCGGGAACAATGAGCAGTTCTTC
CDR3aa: CASSDESGSGNNEQFF

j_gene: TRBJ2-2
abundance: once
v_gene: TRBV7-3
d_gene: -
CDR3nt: TGTGCCAGCAGCTTAAAGGGGGGAGGAGTCACCGGGGAGCTGTTTTTT
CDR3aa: CASSLKGGGVTGELFF

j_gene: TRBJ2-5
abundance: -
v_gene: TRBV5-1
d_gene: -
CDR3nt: TGCGCCAGCAGCCTTTTCTCCCTCCCTACGGGTGAGACCCAGTACTTC
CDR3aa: CASSLFSLPTGETQYF

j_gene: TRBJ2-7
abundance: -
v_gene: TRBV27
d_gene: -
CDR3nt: TGTGCCAGCAGTTTATCGCAGGGTATCGGCTACGAGCAGTACTTC
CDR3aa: CASSLSQGIGYEQYF

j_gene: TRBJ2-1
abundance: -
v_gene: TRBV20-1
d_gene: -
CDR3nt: TGCAGTGCCAAGTTGTGGGAGAATGACAATGAGCAGTTCTTC
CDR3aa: CSAKLWENDNEQFF

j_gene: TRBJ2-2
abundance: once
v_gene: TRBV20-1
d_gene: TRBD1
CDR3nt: TGCAGTGCTAGAGGATCCGGGACAGGGGTAACCGGGGAGCTGTTTTTT
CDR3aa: CSARGSGTGVTGELFF

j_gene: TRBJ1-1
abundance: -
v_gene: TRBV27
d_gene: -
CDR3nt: TGTGCCAGCAGTCGACAGGTGAACACTGAAGCTTTCTTT
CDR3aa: CASSRQVNTEAFF

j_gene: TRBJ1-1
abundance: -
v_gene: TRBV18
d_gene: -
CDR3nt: TGTGCCAGCTCACCGGGTGGTAGGTACACTGAAGCTTTCTTT
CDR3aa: CASSPGGRYTEAFF

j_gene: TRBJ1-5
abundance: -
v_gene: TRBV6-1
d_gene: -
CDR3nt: TGTACCAGCAGCAATGGACGGGATTCGCCCCAGCATTTT
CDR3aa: CTSSNGRDSPQHF

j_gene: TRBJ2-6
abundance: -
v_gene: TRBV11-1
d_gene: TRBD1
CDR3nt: TGTGCCAGCAGCTCGACCGGGACAGGGGCGCCTGGGGCCAACGTCCTGACTTTC
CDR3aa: CASSSTGTGAPGANVLTF

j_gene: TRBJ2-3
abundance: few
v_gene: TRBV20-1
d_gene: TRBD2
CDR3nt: TGCAGTGCTAGAATCCTAGCGGGAGCCTATAGCACAGATACGCAGTATTTT
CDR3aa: CSARILAGAYSTDTQYF

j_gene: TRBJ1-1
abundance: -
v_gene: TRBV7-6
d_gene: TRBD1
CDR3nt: TGTGCCAGCAGCTCTCGACAGGGGGCGAACACTGAAGCTTTCTTT
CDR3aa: CASSSRQGANTEAFF

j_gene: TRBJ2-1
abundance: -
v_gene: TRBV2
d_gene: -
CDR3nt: TGTGCCAGCAGTGAAGAGGGCGATGAGCAGTTCTTC
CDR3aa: CASSEEGDEQFF

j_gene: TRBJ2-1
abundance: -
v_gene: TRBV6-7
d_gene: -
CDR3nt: TGTGCCAGCAGTTACTCGAGGTTGAACCGATCCTCCAGCTGCAATGAGCAGTTCTTC
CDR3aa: CASSYSRLNRSSSCNEQFF

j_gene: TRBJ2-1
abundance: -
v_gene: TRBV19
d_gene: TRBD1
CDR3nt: TGTGCCAGTACCAGGGACAGCTCCTACAATGAGCAGTTCTTC
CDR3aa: CASTRDSSYNEQFF

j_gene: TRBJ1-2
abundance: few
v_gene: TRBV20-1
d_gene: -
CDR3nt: TGCAGTGCTATAGACACACTTTCCCCCACACCCAACAGGGAAGGCTACACCTTC
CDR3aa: CSAIDTLSPTPNREGYTF

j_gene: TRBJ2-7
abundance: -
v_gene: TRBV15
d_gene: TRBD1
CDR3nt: TGTGCCACCAGCAGAGACCGGACAGGGGCAGACGAGCAGTACTTC
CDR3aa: CATSRDRTGADEQYF

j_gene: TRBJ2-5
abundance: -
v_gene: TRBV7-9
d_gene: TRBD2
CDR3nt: TGTGCCAGCAGCTTTGGGCTAGCGGGGTCAGGACAAGAGACCCAGTACTTC
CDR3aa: CASSFGLAGSGQETQYF

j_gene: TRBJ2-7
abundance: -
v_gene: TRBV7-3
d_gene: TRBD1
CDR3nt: TGTGCCAGCAGCTTTTACCAGGGGGCGGGCTCCTACGAGCAGTACTTC
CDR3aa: CASSFYQGAGSYEQYF

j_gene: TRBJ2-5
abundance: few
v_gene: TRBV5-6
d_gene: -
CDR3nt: TGTGCCAGCAGCTTGGGCCGGACCCGGGGTCGCCAAGAGACCCAGTACTTC
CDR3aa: CASSLGRTRGRQETQYF

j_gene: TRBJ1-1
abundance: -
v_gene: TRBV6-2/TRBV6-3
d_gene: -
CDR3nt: TGTGCCAGCAGCCTAGCAGCGAGTAACACTGAAGCTTTCTTT
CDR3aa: CASSLAASNTEAFF

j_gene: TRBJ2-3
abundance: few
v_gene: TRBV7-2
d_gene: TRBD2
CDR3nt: TGTGCCAGCAGCGTAGGGACTAGCGTACACACAGATACGCAGTATTTT
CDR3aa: CASSVGTSVHTDTQYF

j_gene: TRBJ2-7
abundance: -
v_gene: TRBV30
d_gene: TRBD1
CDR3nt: TGTGCCTGGAGTGGGGGACAGGGACGCGAGCAGTACTTC
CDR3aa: CAWSGGQGREQYF

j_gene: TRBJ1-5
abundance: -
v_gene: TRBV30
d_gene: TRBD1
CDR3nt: TGTGCCTGGAGTGGAGACAGGGGGCTGCCCCCTAGCCCAAATCAGCCCCAGCATTTT
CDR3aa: CAWSGDRGLPPSPNQPQHF

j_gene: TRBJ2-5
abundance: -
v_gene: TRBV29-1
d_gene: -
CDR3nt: TGCAGCGTTGAACTAGGGAGGTGGTTCCAAGAGACCCAGTACTTC
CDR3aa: CSVELGRWFQETQYF

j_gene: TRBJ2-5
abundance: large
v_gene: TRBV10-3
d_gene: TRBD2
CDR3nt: TGTGCCATCAGCGTCGGGACTATGGGGACTAGCGGGAAAGAGACCCAGTACTTC
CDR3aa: CAISVGTMGTSGKETQYF

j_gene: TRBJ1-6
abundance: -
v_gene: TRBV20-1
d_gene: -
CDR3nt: TGCAGTGCTAGAGATGGCGGCAGGGGAATATCACCCCTCCACTTT
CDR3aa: CSARDGGRGISPLHF

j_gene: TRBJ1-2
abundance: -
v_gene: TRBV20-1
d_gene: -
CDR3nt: TGCAGTGCGCGTACGGAGGATGGAGGCTACACCTTC
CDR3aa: CSARTEDGGYTF

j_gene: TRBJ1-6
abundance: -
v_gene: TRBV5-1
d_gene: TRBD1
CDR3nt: TGCGCCAGCAGCTGGGACAGGGGTACCCCCGGAGAGGGACCCCTCCACTTT
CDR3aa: CASSWDRGTPGEGPLHF

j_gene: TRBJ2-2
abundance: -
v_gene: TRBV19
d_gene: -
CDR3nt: TGTGCCAGTAGTTGGGGACGGGACACCGGGGAGCTGTTTTTT
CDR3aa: CASSWGRDTGELFF

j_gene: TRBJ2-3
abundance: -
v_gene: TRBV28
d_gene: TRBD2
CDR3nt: TGTGCCAGCAGACCCGCCCCCGGGGGCGGGAGGACAGATACGCAGTATTTT
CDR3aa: CASRPAPGGGRTDTQYF

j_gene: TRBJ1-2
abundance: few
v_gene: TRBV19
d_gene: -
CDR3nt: TGTGCCAGTAGTATAGATCGGGGAGCCGGGGCACGTGGCTACACCTTC
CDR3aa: CASSIDRGAGARGYTF

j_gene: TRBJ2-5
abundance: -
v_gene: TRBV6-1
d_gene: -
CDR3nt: TGTGCCAGCAAGATCTTGAAAGAGACCCAGTACTTC
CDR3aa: CASKILKETQYF

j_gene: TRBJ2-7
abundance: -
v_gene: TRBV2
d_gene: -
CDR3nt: TGTGCCAGCAGTGAAGGCAGTCTTTCCTACGAGCAGTACTTC
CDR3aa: CASSEGSLSYEQYF

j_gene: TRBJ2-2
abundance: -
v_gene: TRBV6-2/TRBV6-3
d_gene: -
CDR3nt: TGTGCCAGCAGATACGGGACTCGGGGGACCGGGGAGCTGTTTTTT
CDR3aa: CASRYGTRGTGELFF

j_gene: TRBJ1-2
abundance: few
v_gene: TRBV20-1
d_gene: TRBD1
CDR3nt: TGCAGTGCAACAGGGGGCGCAACCTATGGCTACACCTTC
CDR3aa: CSATGGATYGYTF